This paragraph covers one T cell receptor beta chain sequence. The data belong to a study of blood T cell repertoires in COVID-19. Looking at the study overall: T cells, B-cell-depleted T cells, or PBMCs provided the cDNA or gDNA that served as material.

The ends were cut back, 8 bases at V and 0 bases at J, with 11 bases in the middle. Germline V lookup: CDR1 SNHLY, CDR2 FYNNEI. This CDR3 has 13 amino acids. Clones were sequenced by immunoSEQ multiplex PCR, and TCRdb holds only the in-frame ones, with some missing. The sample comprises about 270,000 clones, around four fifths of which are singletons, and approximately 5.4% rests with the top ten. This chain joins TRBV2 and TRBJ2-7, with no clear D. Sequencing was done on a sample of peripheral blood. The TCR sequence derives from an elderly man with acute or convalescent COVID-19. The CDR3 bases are TGTGCCAGCGGGCTCCTGAGCTCCTACGAGCAGTACTTC. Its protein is CASGLLSSYEQYF.